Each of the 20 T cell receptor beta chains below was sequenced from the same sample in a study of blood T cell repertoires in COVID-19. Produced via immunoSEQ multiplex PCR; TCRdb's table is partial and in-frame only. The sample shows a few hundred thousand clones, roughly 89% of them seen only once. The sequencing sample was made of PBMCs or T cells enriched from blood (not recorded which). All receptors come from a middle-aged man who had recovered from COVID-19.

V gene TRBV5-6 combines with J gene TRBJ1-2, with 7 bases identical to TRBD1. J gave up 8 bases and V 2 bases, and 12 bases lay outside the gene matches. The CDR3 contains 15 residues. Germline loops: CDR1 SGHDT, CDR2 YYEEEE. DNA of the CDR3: TGTGCCAGCAGCTTAGCTAGACAGGGATGGAGCGGCTACACCTTC. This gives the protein CASSLARQGWSGYTF.

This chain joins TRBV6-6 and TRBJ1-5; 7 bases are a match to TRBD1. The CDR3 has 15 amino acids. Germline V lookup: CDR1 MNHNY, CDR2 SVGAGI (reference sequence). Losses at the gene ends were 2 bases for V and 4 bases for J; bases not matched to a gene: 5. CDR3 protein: CASSYDPQGNQPQHF. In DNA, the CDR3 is TGTGCCAGCAGTTACGACCCACAGGGGAATCAGCCCCAGCATTTT.

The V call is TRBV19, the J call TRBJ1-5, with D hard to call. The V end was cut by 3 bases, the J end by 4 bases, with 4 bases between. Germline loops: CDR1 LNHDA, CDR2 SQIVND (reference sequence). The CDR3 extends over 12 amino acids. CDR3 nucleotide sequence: TGTGCCAGTAGTATCCAGAATCAGCCCCAGCATTTT. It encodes CASSIQNQPQHF.

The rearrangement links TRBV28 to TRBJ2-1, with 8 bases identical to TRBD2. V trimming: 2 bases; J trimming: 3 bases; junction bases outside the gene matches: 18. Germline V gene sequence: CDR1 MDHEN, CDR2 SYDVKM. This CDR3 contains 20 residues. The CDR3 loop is CASSLTLGPRSGSFYNEQFF. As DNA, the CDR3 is TGTGCCAGCAGTTTAACTTTAGGGCCGAGAAGCGGGAGTTTCTACAATGAGCAGTTCTTC.

CDR3 region: CASSYPRGANTGELFF. In DNA form, the CDR3 reads TGTGCCAGCAGTTACCCTCGGGGGGCTAACACCGGGGAGCTGTTTTTT. The rearrangement joins TRBV6-5 to TRBJ2-2; maybe TRBD2 (7 bases). V was cut by 2 bases and J by 2 bases, with 12 bases left in between. The CDR3 consists of 16 residues. Germline V CDR1 and CDR2: MNHEY, SVGAGI.

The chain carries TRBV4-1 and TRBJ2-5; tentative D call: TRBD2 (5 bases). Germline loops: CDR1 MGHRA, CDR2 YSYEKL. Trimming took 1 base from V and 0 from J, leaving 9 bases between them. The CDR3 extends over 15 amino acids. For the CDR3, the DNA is TGCGCCAGCAGCCAAGTGGGAGCGGACCAAGAGACCCAGTACTTC. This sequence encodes CASSQVGADQETQYF.

The CDR3, as DNA: TGTGCCAGCAGCTTGGGGACAGGGGTGAACACTGAAGCTTTCTTT. The encoded protein is CASSLGTGVNTEAFF. The rearrangement links TRBV5-8 to TRBJ1-1; 9 bases line up with TRBD1. Germline CDR1 is SGHTS and CDR2 is YDEGEE. The CDR3 runs to 15 residues. V shed 0 bases, J shed 0 bases, and the junction held 0 bases outside the gene matches. The whole variable domain, remainder taken from reference TRBV5-8 and TRBJ1-1, is EAGVTQSPTHLIKTRGQQATLRCSPISGHTSVYWYQQALGLGLQFLLWYDEGEERNRGNFPPRFSGRQFPNYSSELNVNALELEDSALYLCASSLGTGVNTEAFFGQGTRLTVV.

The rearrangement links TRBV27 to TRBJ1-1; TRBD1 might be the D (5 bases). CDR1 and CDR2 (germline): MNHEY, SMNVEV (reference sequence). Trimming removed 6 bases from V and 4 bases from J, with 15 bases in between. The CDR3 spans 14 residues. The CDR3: CASRRGQFGTEAFF. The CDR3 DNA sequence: TGTGCCAGCAGACGAGGACAATTTGGCACTGAAGCTTTCTTT.

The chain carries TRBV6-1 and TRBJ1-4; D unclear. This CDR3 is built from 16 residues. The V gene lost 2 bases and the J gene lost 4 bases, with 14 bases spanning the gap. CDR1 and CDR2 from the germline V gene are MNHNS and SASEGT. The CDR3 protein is CASSEFLAPFNEKLFF. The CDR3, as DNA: TGTGCCAGCAGTGAATTTTTAGCACCATTTAATGAAAAACTGTTTTTT.

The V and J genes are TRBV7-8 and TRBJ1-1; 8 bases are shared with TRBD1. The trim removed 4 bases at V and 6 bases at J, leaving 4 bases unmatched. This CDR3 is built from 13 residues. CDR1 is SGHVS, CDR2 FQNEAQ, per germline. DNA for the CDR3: TGTGCCAGCAGCTGGACAGGGAGTCCTGAAGCTTTCTTT. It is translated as CASSWTGSPEAFF.

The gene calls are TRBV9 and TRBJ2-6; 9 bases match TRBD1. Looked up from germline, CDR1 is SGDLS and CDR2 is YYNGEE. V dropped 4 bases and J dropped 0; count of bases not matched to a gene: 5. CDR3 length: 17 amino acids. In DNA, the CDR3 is TGTGCCAGCAGCTTTGGACAGGGGCCCTCTGGGGCCAACGTCCTGACTTTC. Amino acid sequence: CASSFGQGPSGANVLTF. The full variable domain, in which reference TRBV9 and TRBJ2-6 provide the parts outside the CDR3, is DSGVTQTPKHLITATGQRVTLRCSPRSGDLSVYWYQQSLDQGLQFLIQYYNGEERAKGNILERFSAQQFPDLHSELNLSSLELGDSALYFCASSFGQGPSGANVLTFGAGSRLTVL.

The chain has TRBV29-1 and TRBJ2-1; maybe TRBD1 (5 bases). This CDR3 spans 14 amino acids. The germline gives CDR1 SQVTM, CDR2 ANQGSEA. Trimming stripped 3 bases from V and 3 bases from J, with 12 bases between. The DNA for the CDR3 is TGCAGCGTTGATTCAGGGTTGGTCTACAATGAGCAGTTCTTC. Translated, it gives CSVDSGLVYNEQFF.

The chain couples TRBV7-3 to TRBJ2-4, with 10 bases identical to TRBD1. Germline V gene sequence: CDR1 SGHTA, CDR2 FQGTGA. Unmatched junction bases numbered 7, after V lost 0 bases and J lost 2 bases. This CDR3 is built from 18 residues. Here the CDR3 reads CASSLTNDRGRPKNIQYF. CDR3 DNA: TGTGCCAGCAGCTTAACGAATGACAGGGGGCGTCCCAAAAACATTCAGTACTTC.

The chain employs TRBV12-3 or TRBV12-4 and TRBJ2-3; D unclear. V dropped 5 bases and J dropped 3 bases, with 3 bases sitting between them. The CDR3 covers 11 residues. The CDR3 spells CASSQTDTQYF. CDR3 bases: TGTGCCAGCAGTCAGACAGATACGCAGTATTTT.

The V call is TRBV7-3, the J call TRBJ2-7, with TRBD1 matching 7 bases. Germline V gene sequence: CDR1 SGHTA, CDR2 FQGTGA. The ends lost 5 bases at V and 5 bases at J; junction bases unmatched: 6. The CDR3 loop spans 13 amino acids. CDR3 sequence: CASSQGTANEQYF. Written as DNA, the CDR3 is TGTGCCAGCAGCCAGGGGACAGCCAACGAGCAGTACTTC.

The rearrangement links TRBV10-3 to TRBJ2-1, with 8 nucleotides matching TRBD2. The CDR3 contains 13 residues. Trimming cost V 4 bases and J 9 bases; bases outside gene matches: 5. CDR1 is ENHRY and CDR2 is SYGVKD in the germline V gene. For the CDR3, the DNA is TGTGCCATCAGTGCGGGGGGGGATGGTGAGCAGTTCTTC. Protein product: CAISAGGDGEQFF.

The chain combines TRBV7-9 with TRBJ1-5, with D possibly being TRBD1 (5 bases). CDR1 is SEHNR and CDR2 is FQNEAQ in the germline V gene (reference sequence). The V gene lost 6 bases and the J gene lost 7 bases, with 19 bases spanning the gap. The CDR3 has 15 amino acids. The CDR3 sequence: CASSHAAAGRQPQHF. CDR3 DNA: TGTGCCAGCAGTCATGCGGCGGCAGGGCGCCAGCCCCAGCATTTT. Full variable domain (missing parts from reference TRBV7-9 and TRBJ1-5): DTGVSQNPRHKITKRGQNVTFRCDPISEHNRLYWYRQTLGQGPEFLTYFQNEAQLEKSRLLSDRFSAERPKGSFSTLEIQRTEQGDSAMYLCASSHAAAGRQPQHFGDGTRLSIL.

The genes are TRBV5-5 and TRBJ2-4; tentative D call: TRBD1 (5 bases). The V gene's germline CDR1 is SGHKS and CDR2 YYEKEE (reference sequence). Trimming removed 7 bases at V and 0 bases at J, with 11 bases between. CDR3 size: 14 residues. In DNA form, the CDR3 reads TGTGCCAGCGGATCCAGGGTAGCCAAAAACATTCAGTACTTC. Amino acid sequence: CASGSRVAKNIQYF.

DNA for the CDR3: TGTGCCAGCGACAGGGGTTCCTACAATGAGCAGTTCTTC. The encoded protein is CASDRGSYNEQFF. The chain is built from TRBV2 and TRBJ2-1; TRBD1 matches at 8 bases. V gave up 8 bases and J gave up 1 base; unmatched junction bases: 1. The CDR3 consists of 13 residues. CDR1 and CDR2 (germline): SNHLY, FYNNEI. The whole variable domain, remainder taken from reference TRBV2 and TRBJ2-1, is EPEVTQTPSHQVTQMGQEVILRCVPISNHLYFYWYRQILGQKVEFLVSFYNNEISEKSEIFDDQFSVERPDGSNFTLKIRSTKLEDSAMYFCASDRGSYNEQFFGPGTRLTVL.

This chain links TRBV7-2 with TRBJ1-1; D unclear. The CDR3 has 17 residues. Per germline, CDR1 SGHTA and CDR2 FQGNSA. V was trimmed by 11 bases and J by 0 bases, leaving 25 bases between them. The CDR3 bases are TGTGCCTCCGGAGGATTCCCCGGACTCACCATGAACACTGAAGCTTTCTTT. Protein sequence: CASGGFPGLTMNTEAFF.